This T cell receptor beta chain originates from a study of cytomegalovirus exposure and HLA in healthy donors. A multiplex PCR was run with 60 Vbeta primers and 13 Jbeta primers. Using immunoSEQ multiplex PCR, the repertoire was profiled, and TCRdb retains in-frame clones only, with some absent. Among around 150,000 clones listed, 60% to 80% were seen once. Trimming shortened V by 5 bases and J by 7 bases, and 21 bases separated the two germline ends. The CDR3 contains 16 residues. In germline, CDR1 is SGHTA, CDR2 FQGTGA. The sequence was collected from a man aged 30 to 39 in good health and CMV-seronegative. Sample: PBMCs. The chain recombines TRBV7-3 with TRBJ2-1, with D possibly matching TRBD2 (6 bases). This chain's CDR3 is CASSPNPTLARNEQFF. DNA for the CDR3: TGTGCCAGCAGCCCCAACCCCACACTAGCAAGGAATGAGCAGTTCTTC. Full variable domain (missing parts from reference TRBV7-3 and TRBJ2-1): GAGVSQTPSNKVTEKGKYVELRCDPISGHTALYWYRQSLGQGPEFLIYFQGTGAADDSGLPNDRFFAVRPEGSVSTLKIQRTERGDSAVYLCASSPNPTLARNEQFFGPGTRLTVL.